This T cell receptor (beta chain) was sequenced during a study of blood T cell repertoires in COVID-19. Study details: The United States, Italy and Spain supplied acute and convalescent COVID-19 samples.

In the source study's methods: Scientists estimated how many nucleated cells there were by amplifying reference gene primers. Using immunoSEQ multiplex PCR, the repertoire was profiled, and TCRdb retains in-frame clones only, with some absent. The V and J calls and clone size come from that table; D and trimming were worked out from the DNA. This table holds 80,000 to 100,000 clones, more than 70% found once. Germline CDR1 reads SGHTA; CDR2 reads FQGTGA. The V and J ends lost 0 bases and 1 base respectively, with 5 bases between them. This CDR3 comprises 14 residues. The V call is TRBV7-3, the J call TRBJ2-3; D gene uncertain. The sequence derives from a man between 70 and 80 years old with acute or convalescent COVID-19. The specimen sequenced was peripheral blood. The CDR3 DNA is TGTGCCAGCAGCTTAACTGGAGGCACAGATACGCAGTATTTT. It is translated as CASSLTGGTDTQYF.